This T cell receptor (beta chain) was recorded in a study of blood T cell repertoires in COVID-19. Assay: immunoSEQ multiplex PCR; the TCRdb copy retains only in-frame clones and omits some. The sample lists about 240,000 clones, 82% seen once, with 4.7% in the top ten. The CDR3 consists of 16 residues. V lost 4 bases to trimming and J lost 0 bases, with 13 bases between them. The germline gives CDR1 SGHDN, CDR2 FVKESK. This TCR came from a woman aged 70-85 years with acute or convalescent COVID-19. Sequenced material: peripheral blood. The genes are TRBV14 and TRBJ1-3, with D possibly being TRBD1 (5 bases). The CDR3 loop is CASSLYQGFSGNTIYF. DNA for the CDR3: TGTGCCAGCAGCCTTTACCAGGGATTCTCTGGAAACACCATATATTTT.